This T cell receptor (beta chain) was retrieved from a study of T-cell memory formation after mild COVID-19. Broader study findings: Contracting clones from day 15 to 85 had balanced CD4/CD8; later expanders favoured CD4+. Contracting CD4+ clones lay largely in CM and EM, with CD8+ ones residing in EMRA.

There are 17 residues in the CDR3. The germline V gene has CDR1 SGHAT and CDR2 FQNNGV. After removal of 1 base from V and 0 bases from J, the junction contained 5 bases not matched to a gene. 5'RACE primed from the constant segment yielded TCR alpha and TCR beta cDNA libraries bearing sample barcodes and UMIs. A single record per CDR3 protein comes from TCRdb applying MiXCR to the 5' RACE reads. Counted here are about 400,000 distinct CDR3 sequences, less than 25% occurring once; the ten biggest clones make up roughly 13%. To note about this clonotype: Its specificity is unknown.

The sequence was obtained from an adult woman who had mild COVID-19 (a few samples of this study predate the infection). Cell type and time point are not known. The source material was PBMCs or a T cell subset sorted from them (not recorded which). The rearrangement links TRBV11-2 to TRBJ2-2; 7 positions match TRBD1. The CDR3 sequence is CASSLGPGTANTGELFF. The DNA of the CDR3 is TGTGCCAGCAGCTTAGGCCCCGGGACAGCGAACACCGGGGAGCTGTTTTTT.